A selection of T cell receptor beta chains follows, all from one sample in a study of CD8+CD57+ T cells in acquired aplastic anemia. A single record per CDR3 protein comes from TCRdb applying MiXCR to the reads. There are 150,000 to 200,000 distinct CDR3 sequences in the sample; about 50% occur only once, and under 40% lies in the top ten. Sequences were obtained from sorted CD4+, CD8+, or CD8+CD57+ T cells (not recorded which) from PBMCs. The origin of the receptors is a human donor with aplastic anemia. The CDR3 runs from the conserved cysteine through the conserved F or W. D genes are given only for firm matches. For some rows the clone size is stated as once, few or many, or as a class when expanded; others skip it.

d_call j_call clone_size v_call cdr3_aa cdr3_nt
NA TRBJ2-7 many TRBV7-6 CASSSRGGGYEQYF TGTGCCAGCAGCTCTAGGGGTGGGGGCTACGAGCAGTACTTC
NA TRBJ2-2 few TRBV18 CASSRQGKNTGELFF TGTGCCAGCTCACGCCAAGGGAAGAACACCGGGGAGCTGTTTTTT
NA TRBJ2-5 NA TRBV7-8 CASSNPPQETQYF TGTGCCAGCAGCAACCCCCCTCAAGAGACCCAGTACTTC
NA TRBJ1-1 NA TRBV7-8 CASSLREREAFF TGTGCCAGCAGCTTACGGGAGCGTGAAGCTTTCTTT
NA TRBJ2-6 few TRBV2 CASSERLAGFHPGANVLTF TGTGCCAGCAGTGAAAGGTTGGCAGGGTTCCACCCTGGGGCCAACGTCCTGACTTTC
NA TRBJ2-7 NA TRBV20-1 CSALQNYEQYF TGCAGTGCCCTACAGAACTACGAGCAGTACTTC
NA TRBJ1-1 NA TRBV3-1 CASSQWGGIESHTEAFF TGTGCCAGCAGCCAATGGGGGGGGATCGAGTCACACACTGAAGCTTTCTTT
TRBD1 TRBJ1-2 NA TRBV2 CASSEATGNYGYTF TGTGCCAGCAGTGAAGCGACAGGGAACTATGGCTACACCTTC
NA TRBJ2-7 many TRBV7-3 CASSQSGDASYEQYF TGTGCCAGCAGCCAATCAGGGGACGCCTCCTACGAGCAGTACTTC
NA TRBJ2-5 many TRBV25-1 CASSVGGGETQYF TGTGCCAGCAGTGTCGGGGGTGGGGAGACCCAGTACTTC
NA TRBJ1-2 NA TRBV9 CASSVEIGLQGVNYGYTF TGTGCCAGCAGCGTAGAAATTGGTCTCCAGGGAGTTAACTATGGCTACACCTTC
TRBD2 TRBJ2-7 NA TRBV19 CASSMRTSGAIPSYEQYF TGTGCCAGTAGTATGAGGACTAGCGGGGCGATCCCCTCCTACGAGCAGTACTTC
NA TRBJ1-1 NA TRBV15 CATSRDPGVNTEAFF TGTGCCACCAGCAGAGATCCTGGGGTGAACACTGAAGCTTTCTTT
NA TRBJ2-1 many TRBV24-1 CATSDLTGNEQFF TGTGCCACCAGTGATTTGACAGGTAATGAGCAGTTCTTC
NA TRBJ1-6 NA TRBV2 CASSLFSAGNSPLHF TGTGCCAGCAGTTTGTTCTCGGCAGGGAATTCACCCCTCCACTTT
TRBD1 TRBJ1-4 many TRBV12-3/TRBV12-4 CASSLTGGDEKLFF TGTGCCAGCAGCCTGACAGGGGGCGATGAAAAACTGTTTTTT
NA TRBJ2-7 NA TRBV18 CASSPLPAETYEQYF TGTGCCAGCTCACCACTACCAGCTGAAACCTACGAGCAGTACTTC
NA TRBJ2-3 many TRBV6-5 CASTSGGADTQYF TGTGCCAGCACCTCAGGGGGGGCAGATACGCAGTATTTT
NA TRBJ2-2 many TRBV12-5 CASALGGSSNTGELFF TGTGCTAGTGCCCTGGGGGGCAGCTCGAACACCGGGGAGCTGTTTTTT
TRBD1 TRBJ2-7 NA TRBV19 CASRGTGPYEQYF TGTGCCAGTAGAGGGACAGGACCCTACGAGCAGTACTTC
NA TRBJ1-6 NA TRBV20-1 CSALFEGTNSPLHF TGCAGTGCCCTTTTCGAGGGGACTAATTCACCCCTCCACTTT
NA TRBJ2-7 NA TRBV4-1 CASSQNLWEDTNSYEQYF TGCGCCAGCAGCCAAAATCTCTGGGAGGATACGAACTCCTACGAGCAGTACTTC
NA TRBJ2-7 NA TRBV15 CATSGELNPYEQYF TGTGCCACCAGCGGGGAATTGAACCCCTACGAGCAGTACTTC
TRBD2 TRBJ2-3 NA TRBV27 CASSPGTSGSTDTQYF TGTGCCAGCAGTCCCGGGACTAGCGGGAGTACAGATACGCAGTATTTT
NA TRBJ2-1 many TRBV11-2 CASSLDRGTVNNEQFF TGTGCCAGCAGCTTAGATCGGGGGACGGTAAACAATGAGCAGTTCTTC
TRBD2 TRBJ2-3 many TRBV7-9 CASSLGGGSPPDTQYF TGTGCCAGCAGCTTAGGAGGCGGGAGTCCCCCAGATACGCAGTATTTT
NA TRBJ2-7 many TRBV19 CASSGRENTYEQYF TGTGCCAGTAGTGGCCGGGAAAATACCTACGAGCAGTACTTC
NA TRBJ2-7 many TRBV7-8 CASSLEGMGALTYEQYF TGTGCCAGCAGCTTAGAGGGGATGGGGGCCCTCACCTACGAGCAGTACTTC
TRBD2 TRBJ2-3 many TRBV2 CASSEAPGLGTDTQYF TGTGCCAGCAGTGAAGCGCCGGGACTAGGGACAGATACGCAGTATTTT